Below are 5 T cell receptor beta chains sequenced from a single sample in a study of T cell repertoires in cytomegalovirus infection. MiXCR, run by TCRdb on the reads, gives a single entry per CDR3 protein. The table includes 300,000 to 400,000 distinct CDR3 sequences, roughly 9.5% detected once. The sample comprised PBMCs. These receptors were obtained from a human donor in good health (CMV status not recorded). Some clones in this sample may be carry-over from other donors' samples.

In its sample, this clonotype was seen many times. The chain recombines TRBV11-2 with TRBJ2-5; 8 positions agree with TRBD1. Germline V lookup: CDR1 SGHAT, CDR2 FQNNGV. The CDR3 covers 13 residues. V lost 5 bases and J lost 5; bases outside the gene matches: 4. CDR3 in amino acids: CASSQGQGETQYF. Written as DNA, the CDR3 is TGTGCCAGCAGCCAAGGACAGGGTGAGACCCAGTACTTC.

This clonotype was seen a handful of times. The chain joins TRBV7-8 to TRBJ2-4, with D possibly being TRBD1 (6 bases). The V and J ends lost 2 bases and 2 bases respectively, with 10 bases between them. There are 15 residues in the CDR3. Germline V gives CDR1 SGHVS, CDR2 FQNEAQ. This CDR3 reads CASSLNRATKNIQYF. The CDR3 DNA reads TGTGCCAGCAGCTTAAACAGGGCCACCAAAAACATTCAGTACTTC.

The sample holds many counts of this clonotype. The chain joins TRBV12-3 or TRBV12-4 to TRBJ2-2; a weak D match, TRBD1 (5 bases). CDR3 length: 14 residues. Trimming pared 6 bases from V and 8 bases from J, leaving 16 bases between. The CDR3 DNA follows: TGTGCCAGCAGGAGAAATGGACACTTAGGGGAGCTGTTTTTT. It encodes CASRRNGHLGELFF.

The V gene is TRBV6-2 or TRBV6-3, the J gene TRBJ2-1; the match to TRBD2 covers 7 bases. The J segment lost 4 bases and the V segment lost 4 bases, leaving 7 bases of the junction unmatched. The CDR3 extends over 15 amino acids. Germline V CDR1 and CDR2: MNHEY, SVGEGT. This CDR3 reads CASSSLLAEYNEQFF. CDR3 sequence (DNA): TGTGCCAGCAGTTCCCTTCTAGCGGAATACAATGAGCAGTTCTTC.

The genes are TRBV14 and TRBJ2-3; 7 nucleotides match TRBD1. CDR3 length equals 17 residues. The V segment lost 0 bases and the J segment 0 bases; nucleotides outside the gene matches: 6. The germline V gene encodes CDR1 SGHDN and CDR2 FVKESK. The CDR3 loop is CASSQERGGWSTDTQYF. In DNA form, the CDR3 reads TGTGCCAGCAGCCAAGAGAGAGGGGGCTGGAGCACAGATACGCAGTATTTT.